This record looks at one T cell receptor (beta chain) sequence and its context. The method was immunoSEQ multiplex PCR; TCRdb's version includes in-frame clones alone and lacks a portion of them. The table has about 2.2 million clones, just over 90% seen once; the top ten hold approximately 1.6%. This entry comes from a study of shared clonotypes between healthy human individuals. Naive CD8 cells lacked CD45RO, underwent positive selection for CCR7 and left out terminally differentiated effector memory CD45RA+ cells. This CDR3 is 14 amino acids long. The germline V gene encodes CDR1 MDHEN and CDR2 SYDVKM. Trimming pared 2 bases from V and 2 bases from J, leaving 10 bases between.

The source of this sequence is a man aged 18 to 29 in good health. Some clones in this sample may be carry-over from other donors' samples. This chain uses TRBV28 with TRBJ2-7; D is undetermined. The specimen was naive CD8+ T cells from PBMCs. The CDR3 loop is CASSLPVGAYEQYF. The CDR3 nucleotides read TGTGCCAGCAGTTTACCCGTAGGAGCCTACGAGCAGTACTTC.